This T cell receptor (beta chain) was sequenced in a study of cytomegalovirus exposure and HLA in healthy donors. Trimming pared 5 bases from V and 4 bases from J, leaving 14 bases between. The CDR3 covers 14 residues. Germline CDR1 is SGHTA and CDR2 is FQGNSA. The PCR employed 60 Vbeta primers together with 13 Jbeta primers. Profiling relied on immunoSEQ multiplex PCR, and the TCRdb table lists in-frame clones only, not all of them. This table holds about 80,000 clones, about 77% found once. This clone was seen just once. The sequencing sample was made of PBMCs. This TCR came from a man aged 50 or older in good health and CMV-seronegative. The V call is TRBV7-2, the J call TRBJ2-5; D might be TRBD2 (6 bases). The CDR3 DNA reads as TGTGCCAGCAGCGGCGTGCGGGGTAGAGAGACCCAGTACTTC. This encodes CASSGVRGRETQYF.